This T cell receptor beta chain is drawn from a study of shared clonotypes between healthy human individuals. Across the whole study: Researchers drew samples from two women and a few men aged 18 to 49. The plates for each donor numbered three CD4 naive, three CD4 memory, two CD8 naive and one CD8 memory.

Deep was the level at which the assay was run. The table came from immunoSEQ multiplex PCR; TCRdb's copy has only in-frame clones and leaves some out. The profile covers around 2,000,000 clones, with under 95% appearing a single time and more than 1.5% taken by the ten largest. With regard to this clone: Its target is not known.

General study points: Sampling covered blood only; tissue repertoires likely differ.

The V and J ends lost 3 bases and 5 bases respectively, with 13 bases between them. The CDR3 sequence is 14 residues long. Germline values: CDR1 LGHNA, CDR2 YSLEER. Naive CD8 cells, CD45RO-negative and positively selected for CCR7, excluded terminally differentiated effector memory CD45RA+ cells. This sequence joins TRBV4-3 and TRBJ2-5, with D possibly matching TRBD2 (5 bases). Sequencing used naive CD8+ T cells from PBMCs. The TCR comes from a man in his late teens or twenties in good health. Some clones in this sample may be carry-over from other donors' samples. For the CDR3, the DNA is TGCGCCAGCAGCCAGGTGCTAGCCCGGGAGACCCAGTACTTC. This codes for CASSQVLARETQYF.